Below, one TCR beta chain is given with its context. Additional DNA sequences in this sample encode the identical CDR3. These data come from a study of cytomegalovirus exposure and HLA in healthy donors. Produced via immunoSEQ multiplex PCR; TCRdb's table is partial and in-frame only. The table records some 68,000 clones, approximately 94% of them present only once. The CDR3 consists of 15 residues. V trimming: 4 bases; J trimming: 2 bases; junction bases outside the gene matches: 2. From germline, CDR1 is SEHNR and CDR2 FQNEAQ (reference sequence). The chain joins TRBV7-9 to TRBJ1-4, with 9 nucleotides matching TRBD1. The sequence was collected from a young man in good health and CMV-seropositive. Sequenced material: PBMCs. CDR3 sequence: CASSSQGATNEKLFF. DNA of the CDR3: TGTGCCAGCAGCTCACAGGGGGCGACTAATGAAAAACTGTTTTTT.